The clone carrying this T cell receptor beta chain appeared once. These data are taken from a study of technical replicates of blood from a handful of donors. The repertoire was sequenced with immunoSEQ multiplex PCR; TCRdb's copy has only in-frame clones and lacks some. In the table there are around 56,000 clones, about 95% of which are singletons. Germline V lookup: CDR1 MNHNS, CDR2 SASEGT. V dropped 3 bases and J dropped 6 bases, with 12 bases sitting between them. CDR3 length equals 14 residues. This clonotype was obtained from a human donor in good health. Some clones in this sample may be carry-over from other donors' samples. The chain couples TRBV6-1 to TRBJ2-1, with D perhaps TRBD1 (5 bases). Sequenced sample: PBMCs. The CDR3 loop reads CASSEQGRGNEQFF. DNA of the CDR3: TGTGCCAGCAGTGAGCAGGGTCGAGGCAATGAGCAGTTCTTC.